This T cell receptor beta chain was recovered during a study of T cell responses to AZD1222 COVID-19 vaccine (dated by TCRdb to the early 2020s). With respect to the entire study: AZD1222 recipients given second doses at about 4 weeks or at about 12 weeks were pooled, since spike-specific TCR depth and breadth were not found to differ between the two schedules. TCR sequencing covered roughly 230 trial participants: 207 given two doses of AZD1222 and 26 given two doses of MenACWY control vaccine. Trial participants were enrolled by age into subgroups of 18-55, 56-69 and 70-plus years, and 148, 28 and 57 TCR-sequenced participants, respectively, were included in these subgroups. Overall study outcomes, separate from this receptor: Because no day 14 peak-response samples were available, repertoires were characterized only after the peak T cell response. A significant rise in spike-specific TCR breadth and depth was observed after two AZD1222 doses relative to day 0 and relative to MenACWY recipients. The 56-69-year group was small, and its depth increase did not reach significance, likely because of low power. Reportedly, close to half of the unique spike-specific TCRs recognized epitopes lying outside the regions that are mutated in the B.1.351 and B.1.1.7 variants. Conclusions about previously exposed vaccinees are limited, since just six AZD1222 recipients were seropositive for SARS-CoV-2 at baseline. Participants were mostly white British and included more females than males, and it was suggested by the authors that clonal diversity may have been underestimated. The whole spike protein was spanned by vaccine-associated CD4 TCRs, and dominant responses were seen in regions 160-218 and 743-854.

As concerns this clone: The target of this receptor is not known. Base qualities are missing; no much larger clone stands one base away.

The CDR3 regions of human TCRbeta chains were analyzed by immunosequencing. Concerning the study's data processing: TCRs in the repertoires were compared against a reference library of SARS-CoV-2-specific TCRs that had been generated with the MIRA antigen-specificity platform. Breadth was defined as the fraction of unique TCRs that were SARS-CoV-2-associated, and depth was defined as the fraction of total T cells that were SARS-CoV-2-associated. Using the MIRA data, every spike-specific TCR was mapped to the spike region that the TCR reacted to and assigned to either a CD4 or a CD8 class. Log10-transformed breadth and depth values were compared by one-way ANOVA with Sidak's multiple comparisons tests. TCRdb limited this immuneACCESS table to in-frame rearrangements with V and J called. A share of clones is missing; checked studies link under half to unresolved V genes, and the rest is unexplained. The V and J calls and clone size come from that table; D and trimming were worked out from the DNA. In all, the sample holds around 130,000 clones, and 70% to 90% of those were seen once. Approximately 8.8% of the sample is held by the ten biggest clonotypes.

This sample's time point label indicates: baseline before first vaccination. Vaccinee samples were obtained from the UK trials COV001 and COV002, which included a single-blind randomized controlled phase 2/3 trial of AZD1222 (ChAdOx1 nCoV-19) in healthy adults. Trial participant PBMC samples were collected at day 0 and day 28 after the second dose for TCRbeta chain sequencing. The CDR3 runs 13 residues from the cysteine to the phenylalanine. Only the CDR3 DNA is retained, 39 bases long and in frame from the first base. V loses 9 bases, J loses 12 bases, and the germline ends lie 17 bases apart. CDR1 is given as KGHDR and CDR2 as SFDVKD, both from the germline V gene.

The clonotype was recovered from an adult in good health. The sequencing here drew on peripheral blood, taken on day 0 of AZD1222 vaccination. In this chain, TRBV24-1 is recombined with TRBJ1-6; the D region possibly corresponds to TRBD1 (6 bases align). The CDR3 protein sequence reads: CATSDSPRGPLHF. At the DNA level, the sequence is TGTGCCACCTCGGACAGCCCAAGGGGACCCCTCCACTTT.